These 30 T cell receptor beta chains originate from one sample sequenced in a study of vaccination effects on CD4 cells after COVID-19. Generated by immunoSEQ multiplex PCR, the TCRdb table keeps only in-frame clones and is missing some. The data show roughly 30,000 clones, with 55% to 75% seen just once and roughly 9% held by the top ten. Expansion with viral peptide pools was applied to antigen-specific CD4+ T cells by the ViraFEST assay prior to sequencing. Investigators separated out CD4+ T cells once 9 to 11 days of culture had passed. It was two doses of either the BNT162b2 or mRNA-1273 vaccine that participants received. Antigen specificity for these receptors is unknown. Sequencing was performed on CD4+ T cells from PBMCs cultured with HCoV-NL63 spike peptides, taken after COVID-19 vaccination. The source of these receptors is a human donor who received a COVID-19 vaccine.

CDR3 coding DNA: TGTGCCATCAGTGATCGGACTAGCGGGTACGAGCAGTACTTC. Translation gives CAISDRTSGYEQYF. This chain uses TRBV10-3 with TRBJ2-7; 11 nucleotides match TRBD2. The CDR3 consists of 14 residues. Per germline, CDR1 ENHRY and CDR2 SYGVKD. The V segment lost 3 bases and the J segment 4 bases; nucleotides outside the gene matches: 2.

CDR3 nucleotides: TGTGCCAGCAGCCCAGGGGGAACAAATGGCTACACCTTC. This gives the protein CASSPGGTNGYTF. This chain joins TRBV3-1 (or the pseudogene TRBV3-2) and TRBJ1-2, with TRBD1 matching over 7 bases. The CDR3 runs to 13 residues. V lost 4 bases to trimming and J lost 6 bases; unmatched junction nucleotides: 5. Germline CDR1 and CDR2: LGHDT and YNNKEL (reference sequence).

This clone occurred a few times. The chain recombines TRBV12-3 or TRBV12-4 with TRBJ1-2, with D perhaps TRBD1 (6 bases). Deletions cut 10 bases from V and 4 bases from J, with 16 bases between. This CDR3 contains 13 residues. In nucleotides, the CDR3 is TGTGCCATCAGGGGAATGGCAACCTATGGCTACACCTTC. It specifies CAIRGMATYGYTF.

The chain links TRBV18 to TRBJ2-1; possibly TRBD1 or TRBD2 for D (5 bases each). With 2 bases removed from V and 7 bases from J, the gap between germline ends came to 18 bases. Germline V lookup: CDR1 KGHSH, CDR2 LQKENI. This CDR3 spans 16 amino acids. The CDR3 protein is CASSPVWGSLRNEQFF. The CDR3 DNA is TGTGCCAGCTCACCAGTATGGGGGAGTTTGAGGAATGAGCAGTTCTTC. The whole variable domain, remainder taken from reference TRBV18 and TRBJ2-1, is NAGVMQNPRHLVRRRGQEARLRCSPMKGHSHVYWYRQLPEEGLKFMVYLQKENIIDESGMPKERFSAEFPKEGPSILRIQQVVRGDSAAYFCASSPVWGSLRNEQFFGPGTRLTVL.

The J gene is TRBJ2-2, the V gene TRBV5-1; no clear D. V lost 0 bases and J 5 bases, leaving 5 bases between the germline ends. The CDR3 runs 13 residues. CDR1 and CDR2 from the germline V gene are SGHRS and YFSETQ. CDR3 bases: TGCGCCAGCAGCTTGGTCCGGACCGGGGAGCTGTTTTTT. Translated, it gives CASSLVRTGELFF.

The chain is built from TRBV6-5 and TRBJ1-5; D ambiguous. V gave up 6 bases and J gave up 4 bases, with 10 bases separating them. Looked up from germline, CDR1 is MNHEY and CDR2 is SVGAGI. The CDR3 covers 13 residues. As DNA, the CDR3 is TGTGCCAGCAGGTTTACCGAAAATCAGCCCCAGCATTTT. Protein: CASRFTENQPQHF.

The genes are TRBV5-4 and TRBJ2-3, with D possibly being TRBD2 (6 bases). Trimming removed 4 bases from V and 1 base from J, with 16 bases in between. There are 16 residues in the CDR3. The germline V gene encodes CDR1 SGHNT and CDR2 YYREEE (reference sequence). CDR3 in DNA: TGTGCCAGCAGCAGAGACGGGGGTGGTGGCACAGATACGCAGTATTTT. Translating it yields CASSRDGGGGTDTQYF.

V is TRBV4-1 and J is TRBJ2-1; tentative D call: TRBD1 (6 bases). Trimming took off 2 bases at V and 5 bases at J, with 13 bases between the two ends. Germline loops: CDR1 MGHRA, CDR2 YSYEKL. The CDR3 runs to 15 residues. The CDR3, as DNA: TGCGCCAGCAGCCAACCCCGGACAGCCAACAATGAGCAGTTCTTC. Its protein product is CASSQPRTANNEQFF.

This sequence joins TRBV5-4 and TRBJ2-7; D remains unclear. Trimming cost V 3 bases and J 6 bases, with 10 bases left between them. This CDR3 region has 12 residues. The germline V gene encodes CDR1 SGHNT and CDR2 YYREEE (reference sequence). CDR3 sequence: CASSSRPREQYF. CDR3 nucleotide sequence: TGTGCCAGCAGCTCGAGACCCCGCGAGCAGTACTTC.

This chain joins TRBV27 and TRBJ2-1, with 11 nucleotides matching TRBD1. Trimming at V came to 7 bases and at J to 1 base, leaving 6 bases not matched to a gene. The CDR3 loop spans 16 amino acids. Germline loops: CDR1 MNHEY, CDR2 SMNVEV (reference sequence). CDR3 nucleotides: TGTGCCAGCAAAAGGGACAGGGGGTTTTCCTACAATGAGCAGTTCTTC. This translates into CASKRDRGFSYNEQFF.

V usage is TRBV18 and J usage is TRBJ1-1; D might be TRBD1 (5 bases). V was cut by 4 bases and J by 0 bases, with 12 bases left in between. The germline gives CDR1 KGHSH, CDR2 LQKENI. This CDR3 is built from 15 residues. DNA of the CDR3: TGTGCCAGCTCACTCCCCGGGACGGTGAACACTGAAGCTTTCTTT. This encodes CASSLPGTVNTEAFF.

The chain is built from TRBV9 and TRBJ1-1, with D unresolved. V lost 0 bases, J lost 0 bases, and 3 bases lay in between. The CDR3 has 13 residues. CDR1 is SGDLS and CDR2 is YYNGEE in the germline V gene. The CDR3 bases are TGTGCCAGCAGCGTAGAGATGAACACTGAAGCTTTCTTT. Translating it yields CASSVEMNTEAFF.

V is TRBV6-5 and J is TRBJ2-5; D perhaps matches TRBD1 (6 bases). Germline-derived CDR1 and CDR2 are MNHEY and SVGAGI. V was trimmed by 7 bases and J by 5 bases, leaving 14 bases between them. The CDR3 extends over 13 amino acids. CDR3 protein: CASTAGARETQYF. DNA of the CDR3: TGTGCCAGCACGGCAGGGGCTAGGGAGACCCAGTACTTC.

This sequence joins TRBV28 and TRBJ2-5; either TRBD1 or TRBD2 may supply D (5 bases each). Germline CDR1 MDHEN, CDR2 SYDVKM. V lost 6 bases, J lost 5 bases, and 16 bases lay in between. The CDR3 runs 14 residues. The CDR3 DNA reads as TGTGCCAGCAGCCTTGGACAACCGGGGGAGACCCAGTACTTC. Protein: CASSLGQPGETQYF.

This clone is medium-sized in the sample. CDR3 protein: CASSVQRGGIDTQYF. The CDR3 region has the DNA TGTGCCAGCAGCGTACAGCGGGGGGGCATCGATACGCAGTATTTT. V is TRBV9 and J is TRBJ2-3; TRBD2 matches at 10 bases. Germline V lookup: CDR1 SGDLS, CDR2 YYNGEE. V lost 1 base, J lost 6 bases, and 5 bases stayed unmatched. This CDR3 is built from 15 residues.

The chain has TRBV7-9 and TRBJ2-3, with D uncertain. Germline CDR1 and CDR2: SEHNR and FQNEAQ (reference sequence). This CDR3 is built from 11 residues. Between the trimmed V and J ends, which lost 5 bases and 5 bases, there was a span of 5 bases. The CDR3 coding sequence is TGTGCCAGCAGCCCAAAAGATACGCAGTATTTT. Its translation: CASSPKDTQYF. Combining the CDR3 with reference TRBV7-9 and TRBJ2-3 gives the whole variable domain DTGVSQNPRHKITKRGQNVTFRCDPISEHNRLYWYRQTLGQGPEFLTYFQNEAQLEKSRLLSDRFSAERPKGSFSTLEIQRTEQGDSAMYLCASSPKDTQYFGPGTRLTVL.

This chain links TRBV7-8 with TRBJ1-6, with D perhaps matching TRBD1 (6 bases). V was clipped by 8 bases and J by 0 bases, with 11 bases between them. The CDR3 consists of 15 residues. Per germline, CDR1 SGHVS and CDR2 FQNEAQ. The CDR3 DNA follows: TGTGCCAGCTTAACAGGGAGCTCCTATAATTCACCCCTCCACTTT. It codes for CASLTGSSYNSPLHF.

This clone was seen a single time. The chain carries TRBV2 and TRBJ2-7; the match to TRBD1 covers 7 bases. This CDR3 contains 14 residues. Trimming cost V 7 bases and J 3 bases; bases outside gene matches: 9. The V gene's germline CDR1 is SNHLY and CDR2 FYNNEI. The CDR3 loop reads CASNRDSQIYEQYF. CDR3 in DNA: TGTGCCAGCAACAGGGACAGTCAGATCTACGAGCAGTACTTC.

In its sample, this clone was seen a few times. The CDR3 is CASSYSTGSGPGEQYF. The CDR3 coding sequence is TGTGCCAGCAGTTACTCGACAGGAAGCGGGCCCGGAGAGCAGTACTTC. V usage is TRBV6-5 and J usage is TRBJ2-7; D could derive from TRBD1 or TRBD2 (6 bases each). The CDR3 is made up of 16 amino acids. V lost 0 bases and J 7 bases, leaving 19 bases between the germline ends. Per germline, CDR1 MNHEY and CDR2 SVGAGI.

The chain has TRBV6-2 or TRBV6-3 and TRBJ2-1; D is unresolved. Per the germline V gene, CDR1 is MNHEY and CDR2 is SVGEGT. Trimming removed 2 bases at V and 0 bases at J, with 8 bases between. This CDR3 has 15 residues. The CDR3 is CASSYELVSYNEQFF. CDR3 DNA: TGTGCCAGCAGTTACGAATTAGTCTCCTACAATGAGCAGTTCTTC.

In DNA form, the CDR3 reads TGTGCCACTGGACTAGAGGAGACCCAGTACTTC. It codes for CATGLEETQYF. The chain employs TRBV15 and TRBJ2-5, with 7 bases lining up with TRBD2. The CDR3 has 11 residues. V lost 9 bases and J lost 5; bases outside the gene matches: 3. The germline V gene encodes CDR1 LNHNV and CDR2 YYDKDF (reference sequence).

This chain connects TRBV3-1 (or the pseudogene TRBV3-2) to TRBJ1-3, with 8 positions matching TRBD1. CDR3 length: 19 residues. Germline CDR1 LGHDT, CDR2 YNNKEL (reference sequence). V lost 2 bases and J lost 0; bases outside the gene matches: 12. CDR3 DNA sequence: TGTGCCAGCAGCCAACAGGGGGCCTTAAGGTCGCTCTCTGGAAACACCATATATTTT. This codes for CASSQQGALRSLSGNTIYF.

By frequency in the sample, this clone is medium-sized. V and J are TRBV6-4 and TRBJ2-3; no definite D call. This CDR3 spans 15 amino acids. With 2 bases removed from V and 2 bases from J, the gap between germline ends came to 11 bases. The V gene's germline CDR1 is MRHNA and CDR2 SNTAGT. The chain's CDR3 is CASSDGKGPTDTQYF. As DNA, the CDR3 is TGTGCCAGCAGTGACGGGAAGGGCCCCACAGATACGCAGTATTTT.

CDR3 protein: CASSSEVSETQYF. In DNA form, the CDR3 reads TGTGCCAGCTCATCAGAGGTTTCGGAGACCCAGTACTTC. V and J are TRBV7-6 and TRBJ2-5; D not resolved. Germline CDR1 is SGHVS and CDR2 is FNYEAQ. V lost 8 bases and J lost 5, with 15 bases in between. This CDR3 region has 13 residues.

The genes are TRBV4-2 and TRBJ2-7, with 11 bases that match TRBD2. V was clipped by 6 bases and J by 0 bases; unmatched bases: 4. CDR1 LGHNA and CDR2 YNFKEQ come from the germline V gene. The CDR3 is made up of 15 amino acids. In DNA form, the CDR3 reads TGTGCCAGCAGTCCGACTAGCGGGGACTCCTACGAGCAGTACTTC. This sequence encodes CASSPTSGDSYEQYF.

This clone was observed once. The J gene is TRBJ2-3, the V gene TRBV24-1; 9 nucleotides agree with TRBD1. V was pared by 2 bases and J by 4 bases, with 6 bases of the junction left unmatched. The CDR3 length is 16 residues. The germline V gene has CDR1 KGHDR and CDR2 SFDVKD. CDR3 sequence: CATSDSRDRAPDTQYF. CDR3 DNA sequence: TGTGCCACCAGTGATTCCCGGGACAGGGCGCCAGATACGCAGTATTTT.

This chain uses TRBV27 with TRBJ1-6; D is unclear. Germline values: CDR1 MNHEY, CDR2 SMNVEV (reference sequence). The CDR3 runs to 16 residues. The germline V and J ends were trimmed by 11 bases and 3 bases, with 20 bases remaining between them. The CDR3 DNA sequence: TGTGCCGGTGGCTTTTTGAGACCGAACTATAATTCACCCCTCCACTTT. As protein: CAGGFLRPNYNSPLHF.

The rearrangement uses TRBV15 and TRBJ1-3; D remains ambiguous. V was trimmed by 0 bases and J by 2 bases, leaving 11 bases between them. The CDR3 covers 16 residues. Germline CDR1 reads LNHNV; CDR2 reads YYDKDF (reference sequence). The CDR3 bases are TGTGCCACCAGCAGAGATCAAGGGTACCCTGGAAACACCATATATTTT. Protein product: CATSRDQGYPGNTIYF.

The chain has TRBV5-8 and TRBJ2-1; 13 bases map to TRBD2. The V gene end was trimmed by 3 bases and the J gene end by 6 bases; junction bases not matched to a gene: 15. The CDR3 sequence is 19 residues long. Per the germline V gene, CDR1 is SGHTS and CDR2 is YDEGEE. This chain's CDR3 is CASSSNLLLLAGGGNEQFF. CDR3 nucleotides: TGTGCCAGCAGCTCCAACCTCCTATTACTAGCGGGAGGGGGCAATGAGCAGTTCTTC.

The CDR3 protein is CASRDLSYEQYF. The CDR3 nucleotides are TGCGCCAGCCGGGATCTCTCCTACGAGCAGTACTTC. The chain recombines TRBV5-1 with TRBJ2-7; maybe TRBD2 (5 bases). Germline assignment: CDR1 SGHRS and CDR2 YFSETQ. V lost 7 bases, J lost 0 bases, and 8 bases lay in between. The CDR3 consists of 12 residues.